The clone carrying this T cell receptor beta chain was counted only a few times. Trimming pared 3 bases from V and 1 base from J, leaving 23 bases between. The germline V gene has CDR1 SGHRS and CDR2 YFSETQ. The CDR3 runs 19 residues. This entry belongs to a study of T-cell memory formation after mild COVID-19. From the 5' RACE reads, TCRdb called clonotypes with MiXCR, one entry per CDR3 protein. The table shows hundreds of thousands of distinct CDR3 sequences, with less than 25% occurring only once. This sequence joins TRBV5-1 and TRBJ2-1; perhaps TRBD1 as D (6 bases). This receptor was identified in an adult woman who had mild COVID-19 (a few samples of this study predate the infection). Cell type and time point are not known. Material for sequencing was PBMCs or a T cell subset sorted from them (not recorded which). CDR3 nucleotide sequence: TGCGCCAGCAGCTCCCGCCCACAGGGTGTCACCGCGTCCTACAATGAGCAGTTCTTC. Its protein product is CASSSRPQGVTASYNEQFF.